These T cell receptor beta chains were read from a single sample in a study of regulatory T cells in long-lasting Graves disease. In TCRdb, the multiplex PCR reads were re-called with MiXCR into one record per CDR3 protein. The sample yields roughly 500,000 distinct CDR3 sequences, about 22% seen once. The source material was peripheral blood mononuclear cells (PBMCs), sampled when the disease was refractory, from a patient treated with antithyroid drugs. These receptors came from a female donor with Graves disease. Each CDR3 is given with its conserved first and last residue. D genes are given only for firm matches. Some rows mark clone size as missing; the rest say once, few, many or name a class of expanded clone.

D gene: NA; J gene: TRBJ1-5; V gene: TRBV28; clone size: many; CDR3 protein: CASSSRGLRAVSNQPQHF; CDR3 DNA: TGTGCCAGCAGTTCGCGGGGGTTGAGAGCTGTTAGCAATCAGCCCCAGCATTTT
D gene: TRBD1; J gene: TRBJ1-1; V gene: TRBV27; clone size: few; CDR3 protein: CASRGGTGSRTEAFF; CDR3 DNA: TGTGCCAGTAGGGGGGGGACAGGGTCCCGCACTGAAGCTTTCTTT
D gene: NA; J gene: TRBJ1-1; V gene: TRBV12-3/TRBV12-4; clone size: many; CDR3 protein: CASSYPTTEAFF; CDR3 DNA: TGTGCCAGCAGTTATCCGACTACTGAAGCTTTCTTT
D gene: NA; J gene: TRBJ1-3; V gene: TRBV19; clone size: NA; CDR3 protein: CASTPGPFSGNTIYF; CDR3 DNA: TGTGCCAGTACTCCGGGTCCCTTCTCTGGAAACACCATATATTTT
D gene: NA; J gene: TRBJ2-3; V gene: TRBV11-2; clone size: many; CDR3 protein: CASSLTRPPLVYTQYF; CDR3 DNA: TGTGCCAGCAGCTTAACGCGGCCCCCACTCGTGTATACGCAGTATTTT
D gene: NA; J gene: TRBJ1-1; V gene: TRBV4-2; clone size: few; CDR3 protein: CASSQDGQLNTEAFF; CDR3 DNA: TGTGCCAGCAGCCAAGATGGCCAGTTGAACACTGAAGCTTTCTTT
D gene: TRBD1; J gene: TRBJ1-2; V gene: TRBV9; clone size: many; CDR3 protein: CASSEGTEWDRTNYGYTF; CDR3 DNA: TGTGCCAGCAGCGAAGGGACCGAATGGGACAGAACTAACTATGGCTACACCTTC
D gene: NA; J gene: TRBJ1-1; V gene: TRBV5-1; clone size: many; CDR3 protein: CASSSQTDTEAFF; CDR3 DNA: TGCGCCAGCAGCTCCCAAACGGACACTGAAGCTTTCTTT
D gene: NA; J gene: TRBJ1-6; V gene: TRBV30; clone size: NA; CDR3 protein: CAWSVSGSRNSPLHF; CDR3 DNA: TGTGCCTGGAGTGTATCGGGATCGCGGAATTCACCCCTCCACTTT
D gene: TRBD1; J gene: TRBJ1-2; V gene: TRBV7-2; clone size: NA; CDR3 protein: CASSLGVGGASPNYGYTF; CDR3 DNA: TGTGCCAGCAGCTTAGGGGTAGGGGGCGCTTCCCCTAACTATGGCTACACCTTC
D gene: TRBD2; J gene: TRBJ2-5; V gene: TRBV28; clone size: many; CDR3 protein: CASSYPTSRQETQYF; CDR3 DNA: TGTGCCAGCAGTTACCCGACTAGCCGACAAGAGACCCAGTACTTC
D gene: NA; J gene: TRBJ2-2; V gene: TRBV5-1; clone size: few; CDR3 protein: CASSPTGTHTGELFF; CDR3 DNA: TGCGCCAGCAGCCCCACAGGTACCCACACCGGGGAGCTGTTTTTT
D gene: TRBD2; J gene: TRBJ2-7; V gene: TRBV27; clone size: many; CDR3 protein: CASSGGKAGVSYEQYF; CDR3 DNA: TGTGCCAGCAGTGGGGGTAAGGCGGGAGTCTCCTACGAGCAGTACTTC
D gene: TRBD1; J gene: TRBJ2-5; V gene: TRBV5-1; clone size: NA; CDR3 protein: CASSLEQGARETQYF; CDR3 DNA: TGCGCCAGCAGCTTGGAACAGGGGGCTAGAGAGACCCAGTACTTC
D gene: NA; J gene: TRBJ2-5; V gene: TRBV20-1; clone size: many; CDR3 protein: CSAREGAGDQETQYF; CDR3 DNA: TGCAGTGCTAGAGAGGGCGCAGGCGACCAAGAGACCCAGTACTTC
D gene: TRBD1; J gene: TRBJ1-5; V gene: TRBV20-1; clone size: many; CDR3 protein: CSARPGGLSNQPQHF; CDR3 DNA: TGCAGTGCTAGACCAGGGGGCCTTAGCAATCAGCCCCAGCATTTT
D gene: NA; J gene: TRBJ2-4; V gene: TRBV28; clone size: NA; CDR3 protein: CASSFRGIRNIQYF; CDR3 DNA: TGTGCCAGCAGTTTCAGAGGGATCAGAAACATTCAGTACTTC
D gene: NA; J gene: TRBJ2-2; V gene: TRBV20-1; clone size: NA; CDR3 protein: CSAREHTGELFF; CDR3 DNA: TGCAGTGCTAGAGAGCACACCGGGGAGCTGTTTTTT
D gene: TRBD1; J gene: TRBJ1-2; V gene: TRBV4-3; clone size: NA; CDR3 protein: CASSHGTGGYGGYTF; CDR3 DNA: TGCGCCAGCAGCCACGGGACAGGGGGGTATGGAGGCTACACCTTC